The 32 T cell receptor beta chains given below trace back to one sample, sequenced in a study of CD8+ T cells in alopecia areata (dated by TCRdb to between 2018 and 2020). Libraries were made using the immunoSEQ multiplex PCR assay. To provide template for TCR sequencing, every sample had RNA extracted and reverse transcribed into cDNA. As stored in TCRdb, this immuneACCESS dataset retains in-frame rearrangements with V and J assigned. A fraction of the clones does not appear; measured against another copy, unresolved V genes explain less than half of the discrepancy, and the remainder lacks a known reason. The sample profile shows 150,000 or so clones; 55% to 65% of them were found once. 4% to 5.5% of the sample lies in the top ten. The sample was CD4+ T cells sorted from blood. These receptors were collected from a human donor in good health.

The V call is TRBV30, the J call TRBJ2-2, with no clear D. The germline V gene has CDR1 GTSNPN and CDR2 SVGIG (reference sequence). This CDR3 spans 11 amino acids. With 3 bases removed from V and 6 bases from J, the gap between germline ends came to 5 bases. The CDR3 region is CAWSGPGELFF. For the CDR3, the DNA is TGTGCCTGGAGCGGCCCCGGGGAGCTGTTTTTT. Together with reference TRBV30 and TRBJ2-2, the CDR3 gives the full variable domain: SQTIHQWPATLVQPVGSPLSLECTVEGTSNPNLYWYRQAAGRGLQLLFYSVGIGQISSEVPQNLSASRPQDRQFILSSKKLLLSDSGFYLCAWSGPGELFFGEGSRLTVL.

This clone has more than one count but fewer than ten. The J gene is TRBJ2-4, the V gene TRBV6-1, with a possible D match to TRBD1 (5 bases). Per the germline V gene, CDR1 is MNHNS and CDR2 is SASEGT. Trimming removed 4 bases at V and 4 bases at J, with 8 bases between. CDR3 length: 13 residues. Here the CDR3 DNA reads TGTGCCAGCAGTGGGTACAGGAAAAACATTCAGTACTTC. Amino acid sequence: CASSGYRKNIQYF.

This clone appeared a few times. The chain uses TRBV7-7 and TRBJ2-7; TRBD2 matches at 13 bases. The CDR3 is made up of 17 amino acids. Germline CDR1 reads SSHAT; CDR2 reads FNYEAQ (reference sequence). The V gene end was trimmed by 3 bases and the J gene end by 2 bases; junction bases not matched to a gene: 7. The CDR3 here is CASSLGAGTSGTYEQYF. As DNA, the CDR3 is TGTGCCAGCAGCTTGGGGGCCGGGACTAGCGGGACCTACGAGCAGTACTTC.

The V gene is TRBV5-6, the J gene TRBJ2-5; D is ambiguous. The CDR3 is 14 amino acids. Trimming shortened V by 0 bases and J by 0 bases, and 6 bases separated the two germline ends. CDR1 is SGHDT, CDR2 YYEEEE, per germline. This CDR3 reads CASSLGRNQETQYF. The CDR3 nucleotides are TGTGCCAGCAGCTTGGGTCGGAACCAAGAGACCCAGTACTTC.

The J gene is TRBJ2-1, the V gene TRBV6-5; D possibly corresponds to TRBD2 (6 bases). The CDR3 sequence is 14 residues long. V gave up 10 bases and J gave up 0 bases, with 13 bases separating them. CDR1 is MNHEY and CDR2 is SVGAGI in the germline V gene. CDR3 DNA: TGTGCCACCCGAGGGAGGTCCTCCTACAATGAGCAGTTCTTC. Its protein is CATRGRSSYNEQFF.

The chain carries TRBV28 and TRBJ1-2; the match to TRBD1 covers 7 bases. The CDR3 runs 20 residues. CDR1 is MDHEN and CDR2 is SYDVKM in the germline V gene. V lost 4 bases to trimming and J lost 4 bases; unmatched junction nucleotides: 24. The CDR3 loop reads CASSSIIGHGSAGGPYGYTF. CDR3 nucleotides: TGTGCCAGCAGTTCGATCATTGGACACGGGTCGGCAGGGGGGCCCTATGGCTACACCTTC.

The V gene is TRBV5-1, the J gene TRBJ1-1; 8 bases are a match to TRBD1. The CDR3 runs to 14 residues. V shed 4 bases and J 0 bases; nucleotides not matched to a gene: 2. Germline CDR1 SGHRS, CDR2 YFSETQ. CDR3 sequence reads: CASSMTGVNTEAFF. CDR3 in DNA: TGCGCCAGCAGCATGACAGGGGTGAACACTGAAGCTTTCTTT. The full variable domain, completed using reference TRBV5-1 and TRBJ1-1, is KAGVTQTPRYLIKTRGQQVTLSCSPISGHRSVSWYQQTPGQGLQFLFEYFSETQRNKGNFPGRFSGRQFSNSRSEMNVSTLELGDSALYLCASSMTGVNTEAFFGQGTRLTVV.

The V and J genes are TRBV6-6 and TRBJ2-7; D unresolved. V was cut by 6 bases and J by 3 bases, with 9 bases left in between. The CDR3 totals 12 residues. Looked up from germline, CDR1 is MNHNY and CDR2 is SVGAGI (reference sequence). CDR3 amino acids: CASSSQFYEQYF. Written as DNA, the CDR3 is TGTGCCAGCAGCTCCCAATTCTACGAGCAGTACTTC.

On this clone itself: The identical CDR3 is also encoded by other nucleotide sequences in the sample. The gene calls are TRBV30 and TRBJ2-1, with a tentative D call TRBD2 (6 bases). Germline assignment: CDR1 GTSNPN and CDR2 SVGIG (reference sequence). The CDR3 extends over 13 amino acids. The V gene lost 3 bases and the J gene lost 4 bases, with 10 bases spanning the gap. CDR3 in amino acids: CAWSTGTYNEQFF. The CDR3 DNA reads as TGTGCCTGGAGCACGGGGACTTACAATGAGCAGTTCTTC.

The V gene is TRBV27, the J gene TRBJ2-1, with D maybe TRBD2 (5 bases). The CDR3 is made up of 15 amino acids. V gave up 2 bases and J gave up 4 bases, with 12 bases separating them. Germline CDR1 is MNHEY and CDR2 is SMNVEV (reference sequence). The CDR3 DNA reads as TGTGCCAGCAGTTTAAACAGCGGAAATTACAATGAGCAGTTCTTC. It specifies CASSLNSGNYNEQFF.

This clone was found a few times. This chain connects TRBV15 to TRBJ2-2; 7 bases align to TRBD2. After removal of 6 bases from V and 7 bases from J, the junction contained 14 bases not matched to a gene. The CDR3 consists of 16 residues. The V gene's germline CDR1 is LNHNV and CDR2 YYDKDF (reference sequence). The CDR3 is CATSRSGKGRFGELFF. CDR3 DNA sequence: TGTGCCACCAGTCGGAGCGGGAAAGGTCGCTTCGGGGAGCTGTTTTTT.

The rearrangement uses TRBV2 and TRBJ2-5, with D possibly matching TRBD1 (5 bases). Germline CDR1 SNHLY, CDR2 FYNNEI. CDR3 size: 15 residues. V was clipped by 3 bases and J by 7 bases, with 18 bases between them. The CDR3 sequence: CASSEQTAPVVTQYF. Here the CDR3 DNA reads TGTGCCAGCAGTGAGCAGACAGCTCCCGTCGTGACCCAGTACTTC.

The rearrangement joins TRBV29-1 to TRBJ1-1; 11 positions agree with TRBD1. The CDR3 spans 14 residues. Unmatched junction bases numbered 11, after V lost 7 bases and J lost 7 bases. CDR1 and CDR2 (germline): SQVTM, ANQGSEA. CDR3 loop: CSGGQGAFNGEAFF. The DNA of the CDR3 is TGCAGCGGTGGACAGGGGGCTTTTAATGGTGAAGCTTTCTTT.

This clone has just a few counts. The chain links TRBV11-2 to TRBJ2-1, with D perhaps TRBD2 (6 bases). Germline values: CDR1 SGHAT, CDR2 FQNNGV. V lost 5 bases to trimming and J lost 3 bases, with 14 bases between them. The CDR3 covers 15 residues. The CDR3 bases are TGTGCCAGCAGCGCAAATCCGGGAGACTACAATGAGCAGTTCTTC. As protein: CASSANPGDYNEQFF.

The CDR3 DNA reads as TGTGCCTGGGTCCCCCTGGCCATTACTAACTATGGCTACACCTTC. It yields the protein CAWVPLAITNYGYTF. The J gene is TRBJ1-2, the V gene TRBV30, with D unresolved. Germline CDR1 is GTSNPN and CDR2 is SVGIG (reference sequence). V dropped 5 bases and J dropped 0 bases, with 16 bases sitting between them. CDR3 size: 15 residues.

The chain uses TRBV2 and TRBJ2-7, with 7 bases matching TRBD2. There are 11 residues in the CDR3. The V gene's germline CDR1 is SNHLY and CDR2 FYNNEI. J lost 4 bases, V lost 8 bases, and 2 bases had no gene match. The CDR3 loop reads CASGREYEQYF. The DNA of the CDR3 is TGTGCCAGCGGGAGGGAATACGAGCAGTACTTC.

This chain uses TRBV27 with TRBJ2-6; D not certain. V lost 7 bases to trimming and J lost 4 bases, with 11 bases between them. This CDR3 comprises 14 residues. Germline V gene data show CDR1 as MNHEY and CDR2 as SMNVEV (reference sequence). CDR3 sequence (DNA): TGTGCCAGCACCCCGAGATTCGGGGCCAACGTCCTGACTTTC. This gives the protein CASTPRFGANVLTF.

This clone has more than one count but fewer than ten. V and J are TRBV29-1 and TRBJ2-1; D is undetermined. This CDR3 is 13 amino acids long. Deletions cut 1 base from V and 4 bases from J, with 8 bases between. Germline CDR1 reads SQVTM; CDR2 reads ANQGSEA. CDR3 protein: CSVEVGIYNEQFF. CDR3 in DNA: TGCAGCGTTGAAGTGGGGATTTACAATGAGCAGTTCTTC.

The chain carries TRBV29-1 and TRBJ2-7; 7 nucleotides agree with TRBD1. V lost 0 bases to trimming and J lost 5 bases; unmatched junction nucleotides: 4. The CDR3 runs to 13 residues. Per the germline V gene, CDR1 is SQVTM and CDR2 is ANQGSEA. CDR3 loop: CSVEDQGTDEQYF. The CDR3 coding sequence is TGCAGCGTTGAAGATCAAGGGACAGACGAGCAGTACTTC.

The CDR3 here is CASTLGGVSSYNEQFF. In DNA, the CDR3 is TGCGCCAGCACCTTAGGGGGAGTAAGCTCCTACAATGAGCAGTTCTTC. V usage is TRBV5-1 and J usage is TRBJ2-1; a possible D gene is TRBD1 (6 bases). The CDR3 extends over 16 amino acids. Germline V gene data show CDR1 as SGHRS and CDR2 as YFSETQ. V lost 6 bases and J 0 bases, leaving 16 bases between the germline ends.

This clone was seen a few times. The V gene is TRBV29-1, the J gene TRBJ2-1; D is possibly TRBD1 (6 bases). The germline V gene has CDR1 SQVTM and CDR2 ANQGSEA. This CDR3 is built from 15 residues. V was cut by 6 bases and J by 8 bases, with 23 bases left in between. Here the CDR3 reads CSVEQGWPVFDEQFF. The CDR3 bases are TGCAGCGTCGAGCAGGGGTGGCCGGTGTTCGATGAGCAGTTCTTC.

This chain joins TRBV30 and TRBJ1-4; 9 bases are a match to TRBD1. Germline V gene sequence: CDR1 GTSNPN, CDR2 SVGIG (reference sequence). The CDR3 loop spans 12 amino acids. V lost 4 bases and J lost 8; bases outside the gene matches: 2. The CDR3 DNA reads as TGTGCCTGGATGACAGGGGGAGAAAAACTGTTTTTT. Its protein is CAWMTGGEKLFF. The variable domain in full, completed from reference TRBV30 and TRBJ1-4, reads SQTIHQWPATLVQPVGSPLSLECTVEGTSNPNLYWYRQAAGRGLQLLFYSVGIGQISSEVPQNLSASRPQDRQFILSSKKLLLSDSGFYLCAWMTGGEKLFFGSGTQLSVL.

This rearrangement joins TRBV15 to TRBJ2-3; D unresolved. This CDR3 contains 14 residues. Per germline, CDR1 LNHNV and CDR2 YYDKDF (reference sequence). The V end was cut by 5 bases, the J end by 2 bases, with 11 bases between. CDR3 sequence (DNA): TGTGCCACCAGCCCCTGGGAATACACAGATACGCAGTATTTT. Amino acid sequence: CATSPWEYTDTQYF.

The chain uses TRBV2 and TRBJ1-4; D is ambiguous. V lost 10 bases to trimming and J lost 0 bases, with 15 bases between them. CDR3 size: 15 residues. The germline gives CDR1 SNHLY, CDR2 FYNNEI. The CDR3 nucleotides read TGTGCCACCAATTTTCAAAGGGCAACTAATGAAAAACTGTTTTTT. Translating it yields CATNFQRATNEKLFF.

The chain recombines TRBV7-9 with TRBJ2-2; 13 nucleotides match TRBD2. This CDR3 spans 19 amino acids. V lost 3 bases and J lost 6; bases outside the gene matches: 13. The germline CDR1 and CDR2 sequences are SEHNR and FQNEAQ (reference sequence). The DNA for the CDR3 is TGTGCCAGCAGCTTTCGACTAGCGGGAGGTGTCATCGGGGCCGGGGAGCTGTTTTTT. Protein product: CASSFRLAGGVIGAGELFF.

V gene TRBV27 combines with J gene TRBJ2-5, with D possibly TRBD2 on 5 matching bases. The CDR3 is made up of 14 amino acids. Per the germline V gene, CDR1 is MNHEY and CDR2 is SMNVEV (reference sequence). Trimming pared 5 bases from V and 1 base from J, leaving 11 bases between. As DNA, the CDR3 is TGTGCCAGCAGTCGCCTTCGGGGCCAAGAGACCCAGTACTTC. Amino acids: CASSRLRGQETQYF.

This clone occurred a few times. The genes are TRBV2 and TRBJ2-6, with D uncertain. This CDR3 spans 16 amino acids. Per germline, CDR1 SNHLY and CDR2 FYNNEI. V lost 5 bases to trimming and J lost 1 base, with 12 bases between them. The CDR3 DNA reads as TGTGCCAGCAGTCTTTCGGTGGGGTCTGGGGCCAACGTCCTGACTTTC. Translated, it gives CASSLSVGSGANVLTF.

This chain links TRBV29-1 with TRBJ1-1; D is perhaps TRBD1 (5 bases). The CDR3 runs to 16 residues. Germline lookup yields CDR1 SQVTM and CDR2 ANQGSEA. Trimming removed 2 bases from V and 0 bases from J, with 16 bases in between. CDR3 amino acids: CSVELPKGPMNTEAFF. CDR3 nucleotide sequence: TGCAGCGTTGAATTGCCGAAGGGGCCCATGAACACTGAAGCTTTCTTT.

The gene calls are TRBV5-4 and TRBJ2-7; D gene uncertain. Germline CDR1 and CDR2: SGHNT and YYREEE (reference sequence). Trimming took off 1 base at V and 2 bases at J, with 7 bases between the two ends. CDR3 size: 13 residues. The DNA of the CDR3 is TGTGCCAGCAGCTTGAAAGGTACCTACGAGCAGTACTTC. Its protein product is CASSLKGTYEQYF.

The V gene is TRBV29-1, the J gene TRBJ2-1; unclear D gene. The CDR3 extends over 12 amino acids. Germline CDR1 SQVTM, CDR2 ANQGSEA. Trimming cost V 6 bases and J 5 bases, with 11 bases left between them. Written as DNA, the CDR3 is TGCAGCGTCAAAAAGGCAGACAATGAGCAGTTCTTC. Its translation: CSVKKADNEQFF.

This clone was picked up one time. The chain is built from TRBV28 and TRBJ2-7, with D uncertain. The V and J ends lost 8 bases and 2 bases respectively, with 10 bases between them. The CDR3 length is 12 residues. Germline assignment: CDR1 MDHEN and CDR2 SYDVKM. The CDR3 nucleotides are TGTGCCAGCCGCCTTGCCCCCTACGAGCAGTACTTC. Translated, it gives CASRLAPYEQYF.

This clone was picked up a small number of times. The chain joins TRBV10-3 to TRBJ2-1; 8 bases line up with TRBD2. The CDR3 sequence is 14 residues long. CDR1 ENHRY and CDR2 SYGVKD come from the germline V gene. Trimming cost V 8 bases and J 3 bases; bases outside gene matches: 6. DNA of the CDR3: TGTGCCATCGGTGCGAGCGGGGGCTACAATGAGCAGTTCTTC. Protein product: CAIGASGGYNEQFF.